The 23 T cell receptor beta chains given below trace back to one sample, sequenced in a study of T and B cells in COVID-19 patients. Multiplex PCR with BIOMED2 TRB-A/B primer pools amplified TRB rearrangements. TCRdb independently ran MiXCR on the multiplex PCR reads; one entry per CDR3 protein. This sample has 8,500 to 10,000 distinct CDR3 sequences, with 25% to 40% found just once. Each TRB amplification used roughly 250-550 ng of genomic DNA from blood. Sequencing used blood. The source is a human donor who had recovered from COVID-19.

This clonotype rates as medium-sized. The chain has TRBV27 and TRBJ2-1; D remains ambiguous. The CDR3 extends over 13 amino acids. V was clipped by 6 bases and J by 6 bases, with 12 bases between them. The germline V gene encodes CDR1 MNHEY and CDR2 SMNVEV (reference sequence). The CDR3 reads CASSLYRTNEQFF. The CDR3 coding sequence is TGTGCCAGCAGCCTTTACCGGACCAATGAGCAGTTCTTC.

The gene calls are TRBV2 and TRBJ2-3; D uncertain. The V and J ends lost 4 bases and 2 bases respectively, with 16 bases between them. The CDR3 contains 16 residues. Germline loops: CDR1 SNHLY, CDR2 FYNNEI. For the CDR3, the DNA is TGTGCCAGCAGTGCCCGGGCAGGTCGATACACAGATACGCAGTATTTT. This codes for CASSARAGRYTDTQYF. The whole variable domain, filled in from reference TRBV2 and TRBJ2-3, reads EPEVTQTPSHQVTQMGQEVILRCVPISNHLYFYWYRQILGQKVEFLVSFYNNEISEKSEIFDDQFSVERPDGSNFTLKIRSTKLEDSAMYFCASSARAGRYTDTQYFGPGTRLTVL.

Relative to its sample, this clonotype is medium-sized. The chain carries TRBV27 and TRBJ2-3; possible D gene TRBD2, 6 bases. The CDR3 is made up of 16 amino acids. Trimming stripped 5 bases from V and 2 bases from J, with 17 bases between. Germline lookup yields CDR1 MNHEY and CDR2 SMNVEV (reference sequence). CDR3 nucleotides: TGTGCCAGCAGTCCCTCGCGGGGTCGGGCCACAGATACGCAGTATTTT. Protein: CASSPSRGRATDTQYF.

The J gene is TRBJ2-7, the V gene TRBV6-5; no firm D call. CDR3 length: 19 amino acids. Germline V gives CDR1 MNHEY, CDR2 SVGAGI. V was cut by 6 bases and J by 1 base, with 28 bases left in between. CDR3 in amino acids: CASSFRTDGLSRRSYEQYF. CDR3 in DNA: TGTGCCAGCAGCTTTCGGACCGACGGGCTTAGTCGGCGGTCCTACGAGCAGTACTTC.

This clonotype appeared once. This chain uses TRBV28 with TRBJ1-2; possible D gene TRBD1, 5 bases. V gave up 2 bases and J gave up 2 bases, with 9 bases separating them. Germline CDR1 reads MDHEN; CDR2 reads SYDVKM. This CDR3 spans 14 amino acids. The chain's CDR3 is CASSLQGINYGYTF. The CDR3 bases are TGTGCCAGCAGTTTACAGGGAATCAACTATGGCTACACCTTC.

This clonotype showed up just a few times. This chain connects TRBV14 to TRBJ2-7, with D perhaps assigned TRBD1 or TRBD2 (6 bases each). Deletions cut 1 base from V and 0 bases from J, with 13 bases between. CDR3 size: 16 residues. CDR1 and CDR2 (germline): SGHDN, FVKESK. The CDR3 DNA reads as TGTGCCAGCAGCCAAGGGCAAGGGGGGCCCTCCTACGAGCAGTACTTC. Translation gives CASSQGQGGPSYEQYF.

The J gene is TRBJ2-7, the V gene TRBV27; perhaps TRBD2 as D (5 bases). Germline CDR1 MNHEY, CDR2 SMNVEV (reference sequence). This CDR3 has 13 residues. Trimming pared 4 bases from V and 3 bases from J, leaving 10 bases between. CDR3 sequence (DNA): TGTGCCAGCAGTTCCGGACTGGGCTACGAGCAGTACTTC. Its protein product is CASSSGLGYEQYF.

The gene calls are TRBV4-3 and TRBJ1-5; D may be TRBD1 (5 bases). From germline, CDR1 is LGHNA and CDR2 YSLEER. The V end was cut by 2 bases, the J end by 4 bases, with 15 bases between. This CDR3 spans 16 amino acids. The CDR3 sequence: CASSQTAGASNQPQHF. For the CDR3, the DNA is TGCGCCAGCAGCCAAACAGCCGGGGCCTCAAATCAGCCCCAGCATTTT.

The chain links TRBV6-5 to TRBJ1-2, with 7 bases aligning to TRBD1. With 5 bases clipped from V and 6 bases from J, the junction kept 6 bases outside the gene matches. CDR3 size: 13 residues. Germline V gene lookup returns CDR1 MNHEY and CDR2 SVGAGI. For the CDR3, the DNA is TGTGCCAGCAGTGCGACAGGGTGGCATGGCTACACCTTC. It translates to CASSATGWHGYTF.

This clonotype has only a few counts. The J gene is TRBJ1-1, the V gene TRBV6-1; 10 nucleotides line up with TRBD1. The CDR3 has 14 amino acids. Germline V gene data show CDR1 as MNHNS and CDR2 as SASEGT. Trimming at V came to 10 bases and at J to 4 bases, leaving 9 bases not matched to a gene. CDR3 DNA sequence: TGTGCCACCCGGGGACAGGGGCGTTTCACTGAAGCTTTCTTT. This encodes CATRGQGRFTEAFF.

The rearrangement links TRBV20-1 to TRBJ1-6; D remains unclear. Germline CDR1 and CDR2: DFQATT and SNEGSKA (reference sequence). V was trimmed by 8 bases and J by 6 bases, leaving 14 bases between them. This CDR3 is 13 amino acids long. DNA for the CDR3: TGCAGTCTATACCAGGATACTAATTCACCCCTCCACTTT. This encodes CSLYQDTNSPLHF.

This clonotype was detected a few times. This chain uses TRBV20-1 with TRBJ1-2; a possible D gene is TRBD1 (6 bases). The V gene lost 5 bases and the J gene lost 8 bases, with 21 bases spanning the gap. Germline V lookup: CDR1 DFQATT, CDR2 SNEGSKA (reference sequence). The CDR3 spans 14 residues. CDR3 DNA sequence: TGCAGTGCTGGAGGGGGGACATCTCTATCCGGCTACACCTTC. Translation: CSAGGGTSLSGYTF.

This clonotype qualifies as medium-sized. The chain recombines TRBV5-3 with TRBJ2-5, with D unclear. TRBV5-3 is given ORF status, its function remaining uncertain. This CDR3 contains 15 residues. V lost 2 bases, J lost 1 base, and 12 bases lay in between. CDR3: CARSFCGLPQETQYF. In DNA form, the CDR3 reads TGTGCCAGAAGCTTTTGCGGTCTCCCCCAAGAGACCCAGTACTTC.

This chain uses TRBV6-1 with TRBJ2-1; 9 bases are shared with TRBD1. The ends lost 7 bases at V and 8 bases at J; junction bases unmatched: 12. The CDR3 consists of 15 residues. Germline V CDR1 and CDR2: MNHNS, SASEGT. CDR3 loop: CASNRDRDVVDEQFF. The CDR3, as DNA: TGTGCCAGCAACCGGGACAGGGATGTTGTAGATGAGCAGTTCTTC.

V and J are TRBV5-4 and TRBJ2-6; no reliable D call. V was cut by 4 bases and J by 0 bases, with 5 bases left in between. The CDR3 is made up of 14 amino acids. CDR1 SGHNT and CDR2 YYREEE come from the germline V gene (reference sequence). The CDR3 bases are TGTGCCAGCAGCCCCTACTCTGGGGCCAACGTCCTGACTTTC. It yields the protein CASSPYSGANVLTF.

Comments on this clonotype: A single base separates this from a much larger clone, so it may be a read error. The gene calls are TRBV27 and TRBJ2-6, with D uncertain. This CDR3 has 18 residues. Germline V lookup: CDR1 MNHEY, CDR2 SMNVEV (reference sequence). V lost 4 bases to trimming and J lost 0 bases, with 16 bases between them. CDR3 in DNA: TGTGCCAGCAGTTCCACGGGCCCGAAACTCTCTGGGGCCAACGTCCTGACTTTC. Protein sequence: CASSSTGPKLSGANVLTF.

In the case of this clonotype: One junction end does not reproduce the germline sequence, and a read error may be involved. The chain recombines TRBV5-5 with TRBJ1-1; 8 bases align to TRBD1. The CDR3 totals 16 residues. The germline V gene encodes CDR1 SGHKS and CDR2 YYEKEE (reference sequence). CDR3 nucleotide sequence: TGCGCCAGCAGCTTGACTCAGGGGGCGCCGAACACTGAAGCTTTCTTT. This gives the protein CASSLTQGAPNTEAFF.

This clonotype was seen only a few times. V and J are TRBV24-1 and TRBJ2-6, with D perhaps matching TRBD1 (6 bases). Deletions cut 4 bases from V and 2 bases from J, with 8 bases between. CDR1 and CDR2 from the germline V gene are KGHDR and SFDVKD. The CDR3 runs to 15 residues. CDR3 coding DNA: TGTGCCACCAGTGACGGACAGACTGGGGCCAACGTCCTGACTTTC. Residues: CATSDGQTGANVLTF.

On this clonotype itself: A clone one base away is much larger, so this may be a read error. No conserved phenylalanine or tryptophan ends this CDR3, so it is likely a read error. The gene calls are TRBV12-3 or TRBV12-4 and TRBJ2-7; D might be TRBD1 (6 bases). The CDR3 is made up of 13 amino acids. Trimming pared 8 bases from V and 0 bases from J, leaving 11 bases between. CDR3 nucleotide sequence: TGTGCCAGCGGTAGGGGGAGCTCCTACGAGCAGTACTTA. This codes for CASGRGSSYEQYL.

The sample holds a few counts of this clonotype. The chain combines TRBV12-3 or TRBV12-4 with TRBJ1-6; D gene uncertain. The CDR3 totals 12 residues. Between the trimmed V and J ends, which lost 4 bases and 11 bases, there was a span of 9 bases. CDR3 nucleotide sequence: TGTGCCAGCAGTTCCCGGGTACCACCCCTCCACTTT. This gives the protein CASSSRVPPLHF.

This sequence joins TRBV13 and TRBJ2-1; TRBD1 or TRBD2 may be the D gene (6 bases each). Trimming stripped 5 bases from V and 5 bases from J, with 13 bases between. The CDR3 extends over 14 amino acids. Germline lookup yields CDR1 PRHDT and CDR2 FYEKMQ (reference sequence). The CDR3 DNA sequence: TGTGCCAGCAGCACGGAGGGGGGAAACAATGAGCAGTTCTTC. It specifies CASSTEGGNNEQFF. Filled out from reference TRBV13 and TRBJ2-1, the complete variable domain reads AAGVIQSPRHLIKEKRETATLKCYPIPRHDTVYWYQQGPGQDPQFLISFYEKMQSDKGSIPDRFSAQQFSDYHSELNMSSLELGDSALYFCASSTEGGNNEQFFGPGTRLTVL.

Notes on this clonotype: This sequence may be a read error, since a much larger clone differs from it by one base. The CDR3, as DNA: TGTGCCAGCAGCCGCGGGACTGGCGGAGATACGCAGTATTTT. Translated: CASSRGTGGDTQYF. The rearrangement links TRBV11-1 to TRBJ2-3, with TRBD2 as a possible D gene (6 bases). CDR1 is SGHAT and CDR2 is FQDESV in the germline V gene (reference sequence). The CDR3 has 14 residues. Trimming shortened V by 5 bases and J by 5 bases, and 14 bases separated the two germline ends.

This clonotype rates as medium-sized (0.01 to 0.1%). The chain joins TRBV30 to TRBJ2-3; 9 positions agree with TRBD2. Germline lookup yields CDR1 GTSNPN and CDR2 SVGIG (reference sequence). The CDR3 consists of 12 residues. V lost 5 bases and J lost 6; bases outside the gene matches: 3. This chain's CDR3 is CAWGLARDTQYF. CDR3 DNA sequence: TGTGCCTGGGGACTAGCGAGGGATACGCAGTATTTT.